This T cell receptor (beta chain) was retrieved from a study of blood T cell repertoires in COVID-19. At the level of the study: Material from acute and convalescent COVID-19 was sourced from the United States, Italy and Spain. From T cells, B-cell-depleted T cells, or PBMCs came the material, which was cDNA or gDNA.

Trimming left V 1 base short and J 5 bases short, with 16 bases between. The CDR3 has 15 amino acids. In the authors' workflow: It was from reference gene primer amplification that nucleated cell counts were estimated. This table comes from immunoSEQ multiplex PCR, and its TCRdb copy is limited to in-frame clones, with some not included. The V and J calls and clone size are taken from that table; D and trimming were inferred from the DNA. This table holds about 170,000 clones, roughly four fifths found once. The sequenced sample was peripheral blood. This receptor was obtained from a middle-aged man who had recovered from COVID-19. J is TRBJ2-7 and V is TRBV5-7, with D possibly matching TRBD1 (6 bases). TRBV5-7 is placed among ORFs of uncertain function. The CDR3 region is CASSLLLQGAHEQYF. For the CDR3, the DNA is TGTGCCAGCAGCTTGTTATTACAGGGAGCCCACGAGCAGTACTTC.